The clone carrying this TCR beta chain is a singleton in its sample. Its antigen remains unknown. The germline V gene has CDR1 LNHDA and CDR2 SQIVND (reference sequence). V lost 7 bases and J lost 10, with 23 bases in between. This CDR3 has 16 residues. This specimen belongs to a study of T cell responses to AZD1222 COVID-19 vaccine. Data came from immunoSEQ multiplex PCR; TCRdb stores just in-frame clones and leaves some out. This sample yields about 140,000 clones, of which around four fifths are seen a single time; over 4% belongs to the top ten. Study-level points and caveats: Two AZD1222 administrations were followed by greater Spike-specific TCR breadth and depth. Nearly half of unique spike-specific TCRs reportedly avoided B.1.351 and B.1.1.7 mutated regions. CD4 TCRs linked to vaccination spanned spike, dominating at 160-218 and 743-854.

The TCR originated in an adult in good health. The specimen comprised peripheral blood, sampled on day 0 of AZD1222 vaccination. The chain couples TRBV19 to TRBJ1-6; D possibly corresponds to TRBD1 (6 bases). The CDR3 nucleotides read TGTGCCAGTACCTCAAATCGGGACACTGCGGGCTCACCCCTCCACTTT. It codes for CASTSNRDTAGSPLHF.